Listed here are 26 T cell receptor beta chains from one sample, sequenced in a study of blood T cell repertoires in COVID-19. Sequenced by immunoSEQ multiplex PCR; TCRdb stores in-frame clones only, minus some. The profile covers hundreds of thousands of clones, with more than 70% appearing a single time and around 6% taken by the ten largest. Sequencing used peripheral blood. The receptor set was obtained from a woman of 80 years or more with COVID-19, enrolled during active disease.

The V gene is TRBV10-3, the J gene TRBJ2-7; 11 bases agree with TRBD1. The CDR3 sequence is 14 residues long. The ends lost 6 bases at V and 4 bases at J; junction bases unmatched: 5. The V gene's germline CDR1 is ENHRY and CDR2 SYGVKD. CDR3 in amino acids: CAISPGQGVYEQYV. CDR3 DNA sequence: TGTGCCATCAGCCCGGGACAGGGGGTATACGAGCAGTACGTC.

This chain links TRBV5-4 with TRBJ1-3; unclear D gene. The CDR3 has 14 amino acids. Germline V gene lookup returns CDR1 SGHNT and CDR2 YYREEE (reference sequence). The V and J ends lost 0 bases and 2 bases respectively, with 6 bases between them. In DNA form, the CDR3 reads TGTGCCAGCAGCTTGGTGGGCACTGGAAACACCATATATTTT. Its translation: CASSLVGTGNTIYF. Complete variable domain (other parts from reference TRBV5-4 and TRBJ1-3): ETGVTQSPTHLIKTRGQQVTLRCSSQSGHNTVSWYQQALGQGPQFIFQYYREEENGRGNFPPRFSGLQFPNYSSELNVNALELDDSALYLCASSLVGTGNTIYFGEGSWLTVV.

This clone has only one observation. The V and J genes are TRBV19 and TRBJ1-5, with D perhaps TRBD1 (6 bases). The length of the CDR3 is 15 residues. Trimming shortened V by 6 bases and J by 1 base, and 13 bases separated the two germline ends. CDR1 and CDR2 (germline): LNHDA, SQIVND (reference sequence). The chain's CDR3 is CASRAGTLSNQPQHF. In DNA, the CDR3 is TGTGCCAGTAGGGCCGGGACACTCAGCAATCAGCCCCAGCATTTT.

This clone has just a few counts. The chain employs TRBV4-1 and TRBJ1-2; D is unresolved. Germline V gives CDR1 MGHRA, CDR2 YSYEKL. Between the trimmed V and J ends, which lost 1 base and 0 bases, there was a span of 9 bases. CDR3 length: 15 amino acids. In nucleotides, the CDR3 is TGCGCCAGCAGCCAAGTGGCCGGGGCTAACTATGGCTACACCTTC. This codes for CASSQVAGANYGYTF.

In this sample, this clone turned up a few times. The J gene is TRBJ1-6, the V gene TRBV11-1; no clear D. The germline V gene encodes CDR1 SGHAT and CDR2 FQDESV (reference sequence). The CDR3 totals 13 residues. Trimming pared 6 bases from V and 6 bases from J, leaving 9 bases between. CDR3 loop: CASRIAPNSPLHF. In nucleotides, the CDR3 is TGTGCCAGCAGAATAGCCCCTAATTCACCCCTCCACTTT. The whole variable domain, remainder taken from reference TRBV11-1 and TRBJ1-6, is EAEVAQSPRYKITEKSQAVAFWCDPISGHATLYWYRQILGQGPELLVQFQDESVVDDSQLPKDRFSAERLKGVDSTLKIQPAELGDSAMYLCASRIAPNSPLHFGNGTRLTVT.

This clone was observed a few times. This chain connects TRBV18 to TRBJ2-7, with a possible D match to TRBD1 (5 bases). Germline lookup yields CDR1 KGHSH and CDR2 LQKENI. The length of the CDR3 is 14 residues. The V end was cut by 3 bases, the J end by 0 bases, with 9 bases between. CDR3 residues: CASSPGPSSYEQYV. As DNA, the CDR3 is TGTGCCAGCTCACCGGGGCCGAGCTCCTACGAGCAGTACGTC.

The rearrangement uses TRBV10-2 and TRBJ2-3; D is possibly TRBD2 (5 bases). The CDR3 length is 13 residues. Germline CDR1 reads WSHSY; CDR2 reads SAAADI. The V and J ends lost 6 bases and 8 bases respectively, with 15 bases between them. Here the CDR3 DNA reads TGCGCCAGCAGGGGTTCGGACTTCGTTACGCAGTATTTT. Translated, it gives CASRGSDFVTQYF.

V is TRBV6-5 and J is TRBJ2-4, with a weak D call TRBD2 (6 bases). The V end lost 4 bases, the J end lost 1 base, and 11 bases lay between the germline ends. Germline CDR1 reads MNHEY; CDR2 reads SVGAGI. This CDR3 spans 15 amino acids. CDR3 DNA: TGTGCCAGCAGTTCCGGCGGGGTGGCCAAAAACATTCAGTACTTC. Amino acids: CASSSGGVAKNIQYF.

V gene TRBV27 combines with J gene TRBJ2-3, with D tentatively TRBD2 (7 bases). This CDR3 has 15 amino acids. The germline V gene has CDR1 MNHEY and CDR2 SMNVEV (reference sequence). V lost 7 bases to trimming and J lost 3 bases, with 17 bases between them. The CDR3 here is CASTEGGRTTDTQYF. Here the CDR3 DNA reads TGTGCCAGCACCGAGGGGGGGCGAACAACAGATACGCAGTATTTT.

V is TRBV6-5 and J is TRBJ1-6, with D possibly TRBD1 on 5 matching bases. Germline V CDR1 and CDR2: MNHEY, SVGAGI. The CDR3 is made up of 14 amino acids. V gave up 6 bases and J gave up 5 bases, with 11 bases separating them. The CDR3 nucleotides are TGTGCCAGCAGAACTTCGGGGGATAATTCACCCCTCCACTTT. Its protein product is CASRTSGDNSPLHF.

This clone has a handful of counts. This chain connects TRBV4-1 to TRBJ2-1; TRBD1 matches at 9 bases. The CDR3 runs 17 residues. V shed 4 bases, J shed 0 bases, and the junction held 7 bases outside the gene matches. The germline CDR1 and CDR2 sequences are MGHRA and YSYEKL. The CDR3 protein is CASSPGGQGSSYNEQFF. The DNA of the CDR3 is TGCGCCAGCAGCCCGGGGGGACAGGGTAGCTCCTACAATGAGCAGTTCTTC.

The chain links TRBV5-6 to TRBJ1-2; D not certain. In germline, CDR1 is SGHDT, CDR2 YYEEEE. Between the trimmed V and J ends, which lost 3 bases and 4 bases, there was a span of 13 bases. The CDR3 runs to 14 residues. For the CDR3, the DNA is TGTGCCAGCAGCTCCCCGGCAGGAACCTATGGCTACACCTTC. Protein sequence: CASSSPAGTYGYTF.

J is TRBJ1-2 and V is TRBV19; TRBD1 matches at 8 bases. Germline V lookup: CDR1 LNHDA, CDR2 SQIVND (reference sequence). The CDR3 runs to 15 residues. Trimming cost V 5 bases and J 7 bases; bases outside gene matches: 12. DNA of the CDR3: TGTGCCAGTAGTGCCGAGGACAGGGCCCTGGTTGGCTACACCTTC. Translation: CASSAEDRALVGYTF. The entire variable domain, with the rest obtained from reference TRBV19 and TRBJ1-2, is as follows: DGGITQSPKYLFRKEGQNVTLSCEQNLNHDAMYWYRQDPGQGLRLIYYSQIVNDFQKGDIAEGYSVSREKKESFPLTVTSAQKNPTAFYLCASSAEDRALVGYTFGSGTRLTVV.

V gene TRBV18 combines with J gene TRBJ1-5; 11 nucleotides agree with TRBD1. CDR3 length: 15 residues. CDR1 is KGHSH, CDR2 LQKENI, per germline. The V segment lost 3 bases and the J segment 9 bases; nucleotides outside the gene matches: 7. CDR3 region: CASSPGQGVFWPQHF. The CDR3 DNA reads TGTGCCAGCTCACCGGGACAGGGGGTATTCTGGCCCCAGCATTTT.

There are a few counts of this clone. The chain has TRBV28 and TRBJ2-7; unclear D gene. The germline V gene encodes CDR1 MDHEN and CDR2 SYDVKM. V was clipped by 5 bases and J by 1 base, with 6 bases between them. The CDR3 is 12 residues long. The CDR3 loop reads CASSAESYEQYF. DNA for the CDR3: TGTGCCAGCAGTGCTGAGTCCTACGAGCAGTACTTC.

The chain employs TRBV3-1 (or the pseudogene TRBV3-2) and TRBJ1-5; D may be TRBD1 (5 bases). The CDR3 runs 17 residues. Germline V gene data show CDR1 as LGHDT and CDR2 as YNNKEL (reference sequence). V was clipped by 0 bases and J by 0 bases, with 12 bases between them. The CDR3: CASSQDRRGYSNQPQHF. The CDR3 nucleotides read TGTGCCAGCAGCCAAGATCGTCGGGGGTATAGCAATCAGCCCCAGCATTTT.

The sample holds a few counts of this clone. At one boundary the junction diverges from the germline segment, which might be a read error. The chain is built from TRBV2 and TRBJ1-3, with 7 bases that match TRBD1. The CDR3 is made up of 14 amino acids. The germline V gene has CDR1 SNHLY and CDR2 FYNNEI. The CDR3 DNA reads as TGTGCCAGCAGCGAAGGGACAGTAGGCAACACCATATATTTT. Its protein product is CASSEGTVGNTIYF.

V and J are TRBV27 and TRBJ1-1; D call uncertain. With 4 bases removed from V and 0 bases from J, the gap between germline ends came to 12 bases. The CDR3 loop spans 15 amino acids. Germline V gene lookup returns CDR1 MNHEY and CDR2 SMNVEV (reference sequence). The CDR3, as DNA: TGTGCCAGCAGTTCGATTGAGGCCATGAACACTGAAGCTTTCTTT. Its protein product is CASSSIEAMNTEAFF.

This chain links TRBV28 with TRBJ1-2, with 8 bases that match TRBD1. Germline values: CDR1 MDHEN, CDR2 SYDVKM. J gave up 4 bases and V 6 bases, and 10 bases lay outside the gene matches. There are 15 residues in the CDR3. CDR3 coding DNA: TGTGCCAGCAGCTCCACAGGGGGAAATATCTATGGCTACACCTTC. Translating gives CASSSTGGNIYGYTF.

This clone appeared once. The CDR3: CASSPTVNYGYTF. CDR3 nucleotides: TGTGCCAGCAGTCCGACTGTTAACTATGGCTACACCTTC. The J gene is TRBJ1-2, the V gene TRBV12-3 or TRBV12-4; D gene uncertain. The CDR3 contains 13 residues. Trimming cost V 5 bases and J 1 base, with 8 bases left between them.

The J gene is TRBJ1-6, the V gene TRBV3-1 (or the pseudogene TRBV3-2), with 8 positions matching TRBD1. From germline, CDR1 is LGHDT and CDR2 YNNKEL (reference sequence). The CDR3 covers 13 residues. The junction had 4 bases not matched to a gene; V was cut back by 8 bases and J by 7 bases. CDR3 region: CASLGQGNSPLHF. In nucleotides, the CDR3 is TGTGCCAGCTTAGGACAGGGAAATTCACCCCTCCACTTT.

The genes are TRBV19 and TRBJ2-7; 7 nucleotides match TRBD1. Trimming at V came to 4 bases and at J to 0 bases, leaving 6 bases not matched to a gene. Germline V CDR1 and CDR2: LNHDA, SQIVND (reference sequence). This CDR3 contains 15 residues. For the CDR3, the DNA is TGTGCCAGTAGTAAGAACAGGGGCGACTCCTACGAGCAGTACTTC. It translates to CASSKNRGDSYEQYF.

The genes are TRBV2 and TRBJ2-1; 13 positions agree with TRBD2. Trimming took 5 bases from V and 8 from J; bases not matched to a gene: 3. The CDR3 contains 14 residues. The germline gives CDR1 SNHLY, CDR2 FYNNEI. The CDR3 region has the DNA TGTGCCAGCAGTACTAGCGGGGGGGAGTATGAGCAGTTCTTC. It is translated as CASSTSGGEYEQFF.

With respect to this clone: The junction differs from germline at one of its ends, possibly a read error. The gene calls are TRBV5-1 and TRBJ1-1; 11 bases agree with TRBD1. The length of the CDR3 is 15 residues. The germline V gene has CDR1 SGHRS and CDR2 YFSETQ. The CDR3 sequence is CANSLDRGRGTEAFF. CDR3 DNA sequence: TGCGCCAACAGCTTGGACAGGGGGCGCGGAACTGAAGCTTTCTTT.

This clone has only one observation. This rearrangement joins TRBV11-2 to TRBJ2-7; 10 positions agree with TRBD2. V shed 4 bases, J shed 7 bases, and the junction held 10 bases outside the gene matches. Germline loops: CDR1 SGHAT, CDR2 FQNNGV. The CDR3 length is 15 residues. The CDR3 nucleotides are TGTGCCAGCAGCTCCCCCTCGGGACTAGCGTTAGAGCAGTACTTC. This gives the protein CASSSPSGLALEQYF.

This clone was observed a few times. This chain links TRBV5-1 with TRBJ1-1; D is unresolved. This CDR3 region has 14 residues. Trimming stripped 0 bases from V and 2 bases from J, with 8 bases between. Germline V gene data show CDR1 as SGHRS and CDR2 as YFSETQ. CDR3 residues: CASSLASLNTEAFF. CDR3 DNA sequence: TGCGCCAGCAGCTTGGCCTCACTAAACACTGAAGCTTTCTTT.